This T cell receptor beta chain appears in the sequencing data of a study of immune evolution from preneoplasia to lung adenocarcinoma. The V end was cut by 3 bases, the J end by 1 base, with 9 bases between. The CDR3 spans 14 residues. Germline CDR1 and CDR2: MRHNA and SNTAGT. Assay: immunoSEQ multiplex PCR; the TCRdb copy retains only in-frame clones and omits some. Among over 9,500 clones listed, about 78% were seen once. This clone was observed a handful of times. The source of this sequence is a person between 55 and 80 years old with lung adenocarcinoma. The source material was FFPE minimally invasive lung adenocarcinoma tissue. This chain joins TRBV6-4 and TRBJ1-1, with TRBD1 as a possible D gene (6 bases). This CDR3 is CASSEKTGNTEAFF. CDR3 bases: TGTGCCAGCAGTGAAAAGACAGGGAACACTGAAGCTTTCTTT.